A selection of T cell receptor beta chains follows, all from one sample in a study of blood T cell repertoires in COVID-19. Produced via immunoSEQ multiplex PCR; TCRdb's table is partial and in-frame only. This table holds 330,000 or so clones, roughly 90% found once. Sequencing was carried out using PBMCs or T cells enriched from blood (not recorded which). Every receptor here comes from a woman in her 30s who had recovered from COVID-19. CDR3s include the opening cysteine and the closing phenylalanine or tryptophan.

V	J	CDR3
TRBV4-1	TRBJ1-4	CASSQGGSGKEKLFF
TRBV7-8	TRBJ2-1	CASSLRGNEQFF
TRBV7-3	TRBJ2-1	CASSPQGGAYNEQFF
TRBV19	TRBJ1-5	CASTWGTTQPQHF
TRBV29-1	TRBJ1-4	CSGGTGTGYEKLFF
TRBV18	TRBJ2-2	CASSQGIGGMNTGELFF
TRBV4-3	TRBJ1-1	CASSQDLFQVANTEAFF
TRBV28	TRBJ1-1	CASSLGSRNTEAFF
TRBV19	TRBJ1-1	CASTTTYRQGGSRFVNTEAFF
TRBV5-6	TRBJ1-3	CASSLKRRGSDTIYF
TRBV7-9	TRBJ2-5	CASSSQGSKETQYF
TRBV24-1	TRBJ2-2	CATSDGTGANTGELFF
TRBV6-1	TRBJ1-2	CASSEASTGTGFGYTF
TRBV7-3	TRBJ2-2	CASSYGGQGATGELFF
TRBV4-1	TRBJ1-6	CASSFSVSPNSPLHF
TRBV12-3/TRBV12-4	TRBJ1-2	CASSLEGAYGYTF
TRBV15	TRBJ2-3	CATLPRLADISTDTQYF
TRBV5-4	TRBJ2-1	CASSWTGTGYNEQFF
TRBV11-3	TRBJ2-1	CASSPRGHLPNEQFF
TRBV5-1	TRBJ1-1	CASSLHWSNTEAFF
TRBV30	TRBJ1-2	CACRRATNYGYTF
TRBV24-1	TRBJ2-1	CATSEDGQGTYNEQFF
TRBV5-6	TRBJ2-3	CASSSLDRGGDTQYF
TRBV23-1	TRBJ2-6	CASRTPAGPGANVLTF
TRBV18	TRBJ1-5	CASSRDRRYSNQPQHF
TRBV6-6	TRBJ2-5	CASSHLGSPETQYF
TRBV27	TRBJ2-2	CASSLGTKAGVNTGELFF
TRBV20-1	TRBJ2-1	CSARGGGEQFF
TRBV18	TRBJ2-1	CASSPITLGGNNEQFF